This T cell receptor beta chain was recorded in a study of blood T cell repertoires in COVID-19. Study in general: The United States, Italy and Spain provided the acute and convalescent COVID-19 samples. Sources were T cells, B-cell-depleted T cells, or PBMCs; the material itself was cDNA or gDNA.

Original processing notes: Amplification from reference gene primers served as the basis for estimated nucleated cell counts. Repertoires were generated with immunoSEQ multiplex PCR, while TCRdb's copy carries only in-frame clones and drops some. For V, J and clone size, that table is used; D and trimming come from the DNA. The data contain 150,000 to 200,000 clones, around 84% of them seen just once; the ten biggest clones take up about 14%. CDR1 and CDR2 (germline): LNHDA, SQIVND (reference sequence). V dropped 5 bases and J dropped 8; count of bases not matched to a gene: 14. This CDR3 is 16 amino acids long. Seattle researchers signed up patients amid active infection and tracked them longitudinally.

This chain connects TRBV19 to TRBJ2-1; 8 bases line up with TRBD2. Sequenced sample: peripheral blood. The TCR was taken from a woman aged 70-85 years with COVID-19, enrolled during active disease. DNA for the CDR3: TGTGCCAGTAGTGCAGCCCTAGCGGGCCTAGTGGATGAGCAGTTCTTC. It translates to CASSAALAGLVDEQFF.